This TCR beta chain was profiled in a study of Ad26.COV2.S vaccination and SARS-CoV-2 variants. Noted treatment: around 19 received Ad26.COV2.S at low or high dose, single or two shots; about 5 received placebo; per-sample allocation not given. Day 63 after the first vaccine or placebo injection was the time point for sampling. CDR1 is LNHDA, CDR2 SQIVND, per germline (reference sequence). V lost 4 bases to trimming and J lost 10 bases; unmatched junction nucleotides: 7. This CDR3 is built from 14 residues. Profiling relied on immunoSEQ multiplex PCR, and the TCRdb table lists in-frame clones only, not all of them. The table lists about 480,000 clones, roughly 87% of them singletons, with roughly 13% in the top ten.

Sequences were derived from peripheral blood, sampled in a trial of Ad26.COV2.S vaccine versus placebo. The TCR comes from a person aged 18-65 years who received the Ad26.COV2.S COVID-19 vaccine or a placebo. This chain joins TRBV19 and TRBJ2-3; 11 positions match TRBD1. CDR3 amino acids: CASSTGQGGPAQYF. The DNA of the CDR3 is TGTGCCAGTAGTACGGGACAGGGGGGACCGGCGCAGTATTTT.